The 20 T cell receptor beta chains listed next were all sequenced from one sample in a study of cytomegalovirus exposure and HLA in healthy donors. The PCR ran on 60 Vbeta and 13 Jbeta primers. Some clones are missing from TCRdb's copy, which holds only in-frame ones; the method was immunoSEQ multiplex PCR. The sample consists of under 150,000 clones, about 9.1% of them appearing once. Sequencing was done on a sample of PBMCs. All receptors come from a woman aged 40 to 50 in good health and CMV-seropositive.

This sequence joins TRBV7-8 and TRBJ1-4; 7 bases line up with TRBD1. The CDR3 has 14 residues. Germline values: CDR1 SGHVS, CDR2 FQNEAQ. J lost 7 bases, V lost 6 bases, and 8 bases had no gene match. The CDR3 spells CASSVTGFAEKLFF. CDR3 DNA sequence: TGTGCCAGCAGTGTGACAGGGTTTGCTGAAAAACTGTTTTTT. The entire variable domain, with the rest obtained from reference TRBV7-8 and TRBJ1-4, is as follows: GAGVSQSPRYKVAKRGQDVALRCDPISGHVSLFWYQQALGQGPEFLTYFQNEAQLDKSGLPSDRFFAERPEGSVSTLKIQRTQQEDSAVYLCASSVTGFAEKLFFGSGTQLSVL.

This clone was found a few times. CDR3 amino acids: CASSSGLWDGYTF. The CDR3 coding sequence is TGTGCCAGCAGTTCAGGGTTATGGGATGGCTACACCTTC. The J gene is TRBJ1-2, the V gene TRBV6-5; a weak D match, TRBD1 (5 bases). Germline lookup yields CDR1 MNHEY and CDR2 SVGAGI. The CDR3 covers 13 residues. The ends were cut back, 4 bases at V and 6 bases at J, with 12 bases in the middle.

This rearrangement joins TRBV5-4 to TRBJ2-2, with 11 nucleotides matching TRBD1. Looked up from germline, CDR1 is SGHNT and CDR2 is YYREEE (reference sequence). Unmatched junction bases numbered 5, after V lost 4 bases and J lost 3 bases. CDR3 size: 16 residues. This CDR3 reads CASSRTGGADTGELFF. DNA of the CDR3: TGTGCCAGCAGCCGGACAGGGGGCGCGGACACCGGGGAGCTGTTTTTT.

This chain joins TRBV10-3 and TRBJ1-1; a weak D match, TRBD1 (6 bases). V dropped 7 bases and J dropped 0 bases, with 15 bases sitting between them. Germline V gives CDR1 ENHRY, CDR2 SYGVKD. This CDR3 region has 15 residues. The chain's CDR3 is CAITQGGGLNTEAFF. The CDR3 DNA sequence: TGTGCCATCACCCAAGGGGGGGGCCTGAACACTGAAGCTTTCTTT.

This sequence joins TRBV19 and TRBJ2-3; 7 nucleotides line up with TRBD2. Per germline, CDR1 LNHDA and CDR2 SQIVND (reference sequence). J was trimmed by 0 bases and V by 3 bases; bases with no gene match: 9. There are 17 residues in the CDR3. The chain's CDR3 is CASSISWGGASTDTQYF. Written as DNA, the CDR3 is TGTGCCAGTAGTATCTCGTGGGGGGGAGCTAGCACAGATACGCAGTATTTT.

This chain links TRBV7-8 with TRBJ1-4, with a tentative D call TRBD1 (6 bases). The CDR3 spans 17 residues. V lost 2 bases and J 5 bases, leaving 18 bases between the germline ends. The germline V gene has CDR1 SGHVS and CDR2 FQNEAQ. The CDR3 coding sequence is TGTGCCAGCAGCTTATCCTACGGGGGGGCGGGGAATGAAAAACTGTTTTTT. Protein: CASSLSYGGAGNEKLFF.

This clone was recorded a few times. The gene calls are TRBV6-6 and TRBJ2-7, with a possible D match to TRBD2 (6 bases). The CDR3 loop spans 14 amino acids. The germline V gene has CDR1 MNHNY and CDR2 SVGAGI (reference sequence). With 5 bases removed from V and 6 bases from J, the gap between germline ends came to 17 bases. CDR3 in amino acids: CASSPVQGSGEQYF. CDR3 bases: TGTGCCAGCAGTCCGGTCCAGGGTAGCGGCGAGCAGTACTTC.

This clone was counted ten times or more. CDR3 nucleotide sequence: TGTGCCAGCAGCTCCTCGGTGGGGGCGCGTAATTCACCCCTCCACTTT. Its translation: CASSSSVGARNSPLHF. The J gene is TRBJ1-6, the V gene TRBV7-9; a possible D gene is TRBD1 (6 bases). The ends were cut back, 4 bases at V and 6 bases at J, with 16 bases in the middle. The CDR3 runs to 16 residues. Germline CDR1 SEHNR, CDR2 FQNEAQ (reference sequence). Using reference TRBV7-9 and TRBJ1-6 for the parts outside the CDR3, the full variable domain is DTGVSQNPRHKITKRGQNVTFRCDPISEHNRLYWYRQTLGQGPEFLTYFQNEAQLEKSRLLSDRFSAERPKGSFSTLEIQRTEQGDSAMYLCASSSSVGARNSPLHFGNGTRLTVT.

The chain joins TRBV10-2 to TRBJ2-2; 7 bases match TRBD1. With V trimmed by 6 bases and J by 7 bases, 8 bases remained unmatched. Germline lookup yields CDR1 WSHSY and CDR2 SAAADI. This CDR3 is 14 amino acids long. The CDR3: CASRLDRADGELFF. The CDR3 bases are TGCGCCAGCAGACTAGACAGGGCGGACGGGGAGCTGTTTTTT.

This clone was picked up a small number of times. The chain carries TRBV25-1 and TRBJ1-1; D perhaps matches TRBD1 (5 bases). CDR3 length: 13 residues. The V end was cut by 8 bases, the J end by 5 bases, with 15 bases between. The germline V gene encodes CDR1 MGHDK and CDR2 SYGVNS. CDR3 nucleotides: TGTGCCAGCGGCCTTGGGAGGGGAACTGAAGCTTTCTTT. Translating it yields CASGLGRGTEAFF.

The chain combines TRBV27 with TRBJ1-2, with no clear D. V lost 9 bases and J 8 bases, leaving 22 bases between the germline ends. The CDR3 is 14 amino acids. The germline V gene encodes CDR1 MNHEY and CDR2 SMNVEV (reference sequence). The CDR3 coding sequence is TGTGCCAGTGGATATTGGGGAGGAGGGTTGGGCTACACCTTC. Amino acid sequence: CASGYWGGGLGYTF.

The V and J genes are TRBV10-3 and TRBJ2-7; no clear D. The V end lost 1 base, the J end lost 5 bases, and 3 bases lay between the germline ends. The CDR3 is 11 residues long. The germline V gene encodes CDR1 ENHRY and CDR2 SYGVKD. The CDR3 nucleotides are TGTGCCATCAGTGAGTTAAACGAGCAGTACTTC. Translation: CAISELNEQYF.

J is TRBJ2-7 and V is TRBV6-1; weak D call: TRBD2 (5 bases). CDR3 length: 13 amino acids. Germline loops: CDR1 MNHNS, CDR2 SASEGT. Trimming left V 5 bases short and J 2 bases short, with 10 bases between. Here the CDR3 DNA reads TGTGCCAGCAGTCCGGGAAAACCCTACGAGCAGTACTTC. This sequence encodes CASSPGKPYEQYF.

This clone was counted between two and nine times. The chain employs TRBV4-3 and TRBJ2-1; D possibly corresponds to TRBD2 (7 bases). Between the trimmed V and J ends, which lost 4 bases and 6 bases, there was a span of 19 bases. Germline lookup yields CDR1 LGHNA and CDR2 YSLEER. There are 16 residues in the CDR3. Here the CDR3 reads CASSPRAGGPRNEQFF. In nucleotides, the CDR3 is TGCGCCAGCAGCCCGAGGGCCGGGGGGCCCCGCAATGAGCAGTTCTTC.

This chain links TRBV19 with TRBJ1-5, with D possibly matching TRBD1 (6 bases). Germline V CDR1 and CDR2: LNHDA, SQIVND (reference sequence). The CDR3 runs to 17 residues. Between the trimmed V and J ends, which lost 10 bases and 2 bases, there was a span of 24 bases. The CDR3 DNA reads TGTGCCACCCAAGTTATTGGGGGGGCGCGGGGCAATCAGCCCCAGCATTTT. Protein: CATQVIGGARGNQPQHF.

This clone was counted a few times. J is TRBJ1-2 and V is TRBV7-2; D gene unclear. The germline V gene encodes CDR1 SGHTA and CDR2 FQGNSA. The ends were cut back, 5 bases at V and 7 bases at J, with 17 bases in the middle. The CDR3 has 14 amino acids. CDR3 sequence reads: CASSLAPDYGGYTF. In nucleotides, the CDR3 is TGTGCCAGCAGCCTGGCCCCAGACTACGGTGGCTACACCTTC.

This clone has only a few counts. The V call is TRBV10-3, the J call TRBJ2-2; D might be TRBD2 (6 bases). The germline gives CDR1 ENHRY, CDR2 SYGVKD. The CDR3 is 15 residues long. The V end lost 10 bases, the J end lost 4 bases, and 19 bases lay between the germline ends. Written as DNA, the CDR3 is TGTGCCACTACTCGACTAGGGGTTTTCACCGGGGAGCTGTTTTTT. This sequence encodes CATTRLGVFTGELFF.

The chain links TRBV14 to TRBJ2-7; TRBD1 matches at 7 bases. With V trimmed by 3 bases and J by 0 bases, 8 bases remained unmatched. The germline V gene encodes CDR1 SGHDN and CDR2 FVKESK. This CDR3 comprises 16 residues. The CDR3 DNA follows: TGTGCCAGCAGCCAGACAGGGCAGATCCCCTCCTACGAGCAGTACTTC. Its translation is CASSQTGQIPSYEQYF.

This clone was observed a handful of times. The chain has TRBV19 and TRBJ1-4; 9 bases agree with TRBD1. This CDR3 spans 15 amino acids. V gave up 3 bases and J gave up 8 bases; unmatched junction bases: 7. Germline CDR1 is LNHDA and CDR2 is SQIVND (reference sequence). The CDR3 bases are TGTGCCAGTAGTATGTTCGGACAGGGGAAAGAAAAACTGTTTTTT. Its protein is CASSMFGQGKEKLFF.

The sample holds a few counts of this clone. One end of the junction is discordant with germline, which a read error may explain. This chain joins TRBV7-7 and TRBJ2-2; TRBD1 matches 9 bases. CDR3 length equals 12 residues. Germline CDR1 and CDR2: SSHAT and FNYEAQ (reference sequence). CDR3 region: CASGTGHGGLFF. The CDR3 DNA is TGTGCCAGCGGGACAGGGCACGGGGGGCTGTTTTTT.